The present T cell receptor beta chain was sequenced within a study of human T cells and chemical hapten exposure. Overall study: From small differences in pooled library volume came most of the variation in per-sample TCR yields. Study-wide findings and caveats: High-frequency TCRs, those above 1 in 1000, stayed the same after DPC sensitization.

A few counts support this clonotype. Its antigen is as yet unknown. The study extracted total RNA from unfractionated whole blood. This CDR3 contains 16 residues. Germline V gives CDR1 MNHEY, CDR2 SMNVEV (reference sequence). Trimming cost V 7 bases and J 3 bases; bases outside gene matches: 11. Individual cDNA molecules in this library carried unique molecular identifiers. In the authors' methods: Individual samples carried between about 20,000 and 700,000 TCRs, with 85,000 to 100,000 as the median. One entry per CDR3 protein results from TCRdb running MiXCR on the reads. These V and J calls are TCRdb output, not the study's own analysis. The sample consists of about 120,000 distinct CDR3 sequences, more than 8.5% of them appearing once.

The sequencing input was whole blood. The genes are TRBV27 and TRBJ2-1, with 8 nucleotides matching TRBD1. This receptor was identified in a human donor in good health. Some clones in this sample may be carry-over from other donors' samples. Written as DNA, the CDR3 is TGTGCCAGCACCCTAAGGGGCACAGGGGGCTACAATGAGCAGTTCTTC. It codes for CASTLRGTGGYNEQFF.